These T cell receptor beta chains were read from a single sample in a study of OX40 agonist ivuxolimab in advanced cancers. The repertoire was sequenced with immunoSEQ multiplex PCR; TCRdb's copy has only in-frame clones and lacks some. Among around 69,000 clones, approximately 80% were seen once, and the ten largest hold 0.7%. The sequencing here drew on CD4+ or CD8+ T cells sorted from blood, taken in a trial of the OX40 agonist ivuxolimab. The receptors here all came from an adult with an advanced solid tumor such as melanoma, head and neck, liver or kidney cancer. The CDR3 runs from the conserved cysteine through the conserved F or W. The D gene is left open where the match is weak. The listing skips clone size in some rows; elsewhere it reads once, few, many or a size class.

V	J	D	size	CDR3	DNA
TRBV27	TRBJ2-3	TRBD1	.	CASSPGQGQNTDTQYF	TGTGCCAGCAGTCCGGGACAGGGGCAGAACACAGATACGCAGTATTTT
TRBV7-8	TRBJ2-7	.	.	CASSRFRETHEQYF	TGTGCCAGCAGCCGGTTCAGGGAAACCCACGAGCAGTACTTC
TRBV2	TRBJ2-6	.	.	CASSEAYGGGANVLTF	TGTGCCAGCAGTGAAGCGTACGGCGGTGGGGCCAACGTCCTGACTTTC
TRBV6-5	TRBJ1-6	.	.	CASREGLINSPLHF	TGTGCCAGCAGGGAGGGGCTTATTAATTCACCCCTCCACTTT
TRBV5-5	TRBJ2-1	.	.	CASSSGIYNEQFF	TGTGCCAGCAGCTCGGGCATCTACAATGAGCAGTTCTTC
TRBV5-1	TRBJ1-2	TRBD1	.	CASSLGTDRVGGYTF	TGCGCCAGCAGCCTTGGAACCGACAGGGTTGGAGGCTACACCTTC
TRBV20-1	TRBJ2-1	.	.	CSARDFNEQFF	TGCAGTGCTAGGGACTTCAATGAGCAGTTCTTC
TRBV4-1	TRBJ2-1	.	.	CASSSFDRLYNEQFF	TGCGCCAGCAGCTCTTTTGACAGGCTGTACAATGAGCAGTTCTTC
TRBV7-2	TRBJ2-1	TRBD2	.	CASSFSGSLTYNEQFF	TGTGCCAGCAGCTTTAGCGGGAGCCTAACCTACAATGAGCAGTTCTTC
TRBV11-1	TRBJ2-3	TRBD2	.	CASSLAPTSGGTDTQYF	TGTGCCAGCAGCTTAGCCCCGACTAGCGGGGGCACAGATACGCAGTATTTT
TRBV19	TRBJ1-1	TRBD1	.	CASSRTGVSTEAFF	TGTGCCAGTAGTAGGACAGGGGTTAGCACTGAAGCTTTCTTT
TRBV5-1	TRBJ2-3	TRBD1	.	CASSLGTGADTQYF	TGCGCCAGCAGCTTGGGGACAGGTGCAGATACGCAGTATTTT
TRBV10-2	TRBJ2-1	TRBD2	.	CASRGTSVRPHEQFF	TGCGCCAGCCGGGGGACTAGCGTACGACCTCATGAGCAGTTCTTC
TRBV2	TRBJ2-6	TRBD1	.	CASQTGSGANVLTF	TGTGCCAGCCAGACAGGGAGCGGGGCCAACGTCCTGACTTTC
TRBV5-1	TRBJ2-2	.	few	CASKPGRNTGELFF	TGCGCCAGCAAACCGGGACGAAACACCGGGGAGCTGTTTTTT
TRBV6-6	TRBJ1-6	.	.	CASSYGASNSPLHF	TGTGCCAGCAGTTATGGGGCCTCCAATTCACCCCTCCACTTT
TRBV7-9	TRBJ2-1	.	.	CASSSGPNEQFF	TGTGCCAGCAGCTCCGGCCCCAATGAGCAGTTCTTC
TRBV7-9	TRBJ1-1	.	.	CASSPTTGLNTEAFF	TGTGCCAGCAGCCCCACCACAGGACTGAACACTGAAGCTTTCTTT
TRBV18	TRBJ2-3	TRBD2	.	CASSHPTNQTYSGGATDTQYF	TGTGCCAGCTCACACCCGACTAATCAAACATATAGCGGGGGGGCCACAGATACGCAGTATTTT
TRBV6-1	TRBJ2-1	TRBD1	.	CASRGQGAFYNEQFF	TGTGCCAGCAGAGGACAGGGGGCGTTCTACAATGAGCAGTTCTTC